A single sample gave rise to the 7 T cell receptor beta chains below, sequenced in a study of CD8 T cells in Susac syndrome. Random hexamers were used to reverse transcribe roughly 0.5 to 1 ug of RNA. TCRdb re-called the immunoSEQ multiplex PCR reads through MiXCR, storing one row per CDR3 protein. The table has 150,000 or so distinct CDR3 sequences, around 95% seen once; the top ten hold more than 0.14%. The sample taken for sequencing was CD4+ T cells from PBMCs. Receptors originate from a human donor with Susac syndrome.

The chain employs TRBV4-3 and TRBJ2-7, with D possibly TRBD2 on 5 matching bases. Trimming pared 0 bases from V and 6 bases from J, leaving 12 bases between. Germline V gene sequence: CDR1 LGHNA, CDR2 YSLEER. CDR3 size: 14 residues. The CDR3 DNA reads TGCGCCAGCAGCCAAGATCTGGAGGTCGTCGAGCAGTACTTC. Translating it yields CASSQDLEVVEQYF.

This rearrangement joins TRBV3-1 to TRBJ1-5, with D uncertain. The CDR3 is made up of 13 amino acids. V was pared by 1 base and J by 3 bases, with 4 bases between. Germline assignment: CDR1 LGHDT and CDR2 YNNKEL (reference sequence). CDR3: CASSQANNQPQHF. CDR3 bases: TGTGCCAGCAGCCAAGCAAACAATCAGCCCCAGCATTTT.

CDR3 residues: CASSTGQGWGETQYF. CDR3 DNA: TGTGCCAGCAGTACCGGACAGGGGTGGGGGGAGACCCAGTACTTC. The chain carries TRBV12-3 or TRBV12-4 and TRBJ2-5, with TRBD1 matching over 9 bases. This CDR3 is built from 15 residues. V was clipped by 5 bases and J by 5 bases; unmatched bases: 9.

The chain recombines TRBV5-1 with TRBJ1-1; D might be TRBD1 (6 bases). V was cut by 0 bases and J by 6 bases, with 9 bases left in between. The CDR3 is 13 amino acids. Germline V CDR1 and CDR2: SGHRS, YFSETQ. DNA for the CDR3: TGCGCCAGCAGCTTGGCTCCAGGGGCTGAAGCTTTCTTT. Translation: CASSLAPGAEAFF.

The rearrangement joins TRBV7-3 to TRBJ1-1; D remains unclear. There are 13 residues in the CDR3. CDR1 is SGHTA, CDR2 FQGTGA, per germline. V lost 6 bases to trimming and J lost 3 bases, with 11 bases between them. The DNA for the CDR3 is TGTGCCAGCAGTCTACATAGCGACACTGAAGCTTTCTTT. Residues: CASSLHSDTEAFF. The full variable domain, its missing parts supplied by reference TRBV7-3 and TRBJ1-1, is GAGVSQTPSNKVTEKGKYVELRCDPISGHTALYWYRQSLGQGPEFLIYFQGTGAADDSGLPNDRFFAVRPEGSVSTLKIQRTERGDSAVYLCASSLHSDTEAFFGQGTRLTVV.

This chain links TRBV7-9 with TRBJ1-1; D is perhaps TRBD1 (5 bases). Germline-derived CDR1 and CDR2 are SEHNR and FQNEAQ (reference sequence). The V end was cut by 0 bases, the J end by 9 bases, with 11 bases between. The CDR3 sequence is 13 residues long. The CDR3 DNA reads as TGTGCCAGCAGCTTAGCGGGGCAGGGTAAAGCTTTCTTT. As protein: CASSLAGQGKAFF.

The chain links TRBV10-2 to TRBJ2-5, with D tentatively TRBD1 (6 bases). CDR3 length: 14 amino acids. The V gene lost 6 bases and the J gene lost 2 bases, with 13 bases spanning the gap. Germline V CDR1 and CDR2: WSHSY, SAAADI. In DNA, the CDR3 is TGCGCCAGCAGAGATCGGACAGTTCAAGAGACCCAGTACTTC. Its translation is CASRDRTVQETQYF.